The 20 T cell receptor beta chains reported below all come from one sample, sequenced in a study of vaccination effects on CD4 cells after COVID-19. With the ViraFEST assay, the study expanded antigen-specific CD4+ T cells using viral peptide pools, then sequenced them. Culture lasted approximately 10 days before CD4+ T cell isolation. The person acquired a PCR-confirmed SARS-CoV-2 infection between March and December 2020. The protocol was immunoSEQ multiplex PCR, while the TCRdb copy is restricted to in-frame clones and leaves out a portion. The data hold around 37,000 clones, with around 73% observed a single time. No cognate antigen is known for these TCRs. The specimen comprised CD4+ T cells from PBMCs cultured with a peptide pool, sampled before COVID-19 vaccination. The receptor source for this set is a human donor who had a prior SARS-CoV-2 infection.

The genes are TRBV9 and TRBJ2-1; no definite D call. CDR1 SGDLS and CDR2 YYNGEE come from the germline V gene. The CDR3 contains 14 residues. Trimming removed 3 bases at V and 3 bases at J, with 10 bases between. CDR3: CASSGDAYYNEQFF. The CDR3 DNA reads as TGTGCCAGCAGCGGTGACGCCTACTACAATGAGCAGTTCTTC.

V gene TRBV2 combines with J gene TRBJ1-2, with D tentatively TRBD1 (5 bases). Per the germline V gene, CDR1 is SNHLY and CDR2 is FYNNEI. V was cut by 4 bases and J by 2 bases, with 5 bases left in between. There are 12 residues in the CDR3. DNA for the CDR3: TGTGCCAGCAGTGGGGGGAACTATGGCTACACCTTC. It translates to CASSGGNYGYTF.

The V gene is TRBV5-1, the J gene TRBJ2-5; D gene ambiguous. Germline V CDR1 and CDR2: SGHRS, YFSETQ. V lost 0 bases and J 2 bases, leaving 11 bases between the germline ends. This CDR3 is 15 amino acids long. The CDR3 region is CASSLVSTQQETQYF. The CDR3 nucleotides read TGCGCCAGCAGCTTGGTGTCGACTCAACAAGAGACCCAGTACTTC.

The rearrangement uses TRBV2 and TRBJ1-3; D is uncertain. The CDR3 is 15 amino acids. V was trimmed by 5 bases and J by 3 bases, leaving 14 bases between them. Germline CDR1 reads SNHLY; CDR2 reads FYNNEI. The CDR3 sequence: CASSPRRVYGNTIYF. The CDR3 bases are TGTGCCAGCAGTCCCCGGAGGGTTTATGGAAACACCATATATTTT.

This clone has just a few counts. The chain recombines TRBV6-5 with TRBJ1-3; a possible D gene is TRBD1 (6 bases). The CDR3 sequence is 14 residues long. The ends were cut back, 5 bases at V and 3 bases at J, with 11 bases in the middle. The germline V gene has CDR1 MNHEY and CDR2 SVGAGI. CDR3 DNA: TGTGCCAGCAGTCTGACAGGATTTGGAAACACCATATATTTT. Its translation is CASSLTGFGNTIYF.

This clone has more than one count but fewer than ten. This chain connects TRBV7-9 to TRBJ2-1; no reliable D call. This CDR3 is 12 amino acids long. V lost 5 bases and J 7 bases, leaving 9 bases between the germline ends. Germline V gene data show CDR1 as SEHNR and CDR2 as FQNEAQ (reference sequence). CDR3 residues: CASSPHMNEQFF. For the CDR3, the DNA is TGTGCCAGCAGCCCTCACATGAATGAGCAGTTCTTC.

The DNA for the CDR3 is TGTGCCACTCAAACTAGAGAAAGCACAGATACGCAGTATTTT. Protein: CATQTRESTDTQYF. V usage is TRBV24-1 and J usage is TRBJ2-3; D may be TRBD2 (5 bases). V was trimmed by 10 bases and J by 0 bases, leaving 13 bases between them. Germline-derived CDR1 and CDR2 are KGHDR and SFDVKD. The CDR3 is 14 amino acids.

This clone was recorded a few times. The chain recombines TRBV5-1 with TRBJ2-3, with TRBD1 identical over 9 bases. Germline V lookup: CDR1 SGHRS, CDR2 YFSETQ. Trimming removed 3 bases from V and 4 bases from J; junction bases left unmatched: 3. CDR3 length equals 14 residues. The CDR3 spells CASSYGTGSDTQYF. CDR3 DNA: TGCGCCAGCAGCTACGGGACAGGGTCAGATACGCAGTATTTT.

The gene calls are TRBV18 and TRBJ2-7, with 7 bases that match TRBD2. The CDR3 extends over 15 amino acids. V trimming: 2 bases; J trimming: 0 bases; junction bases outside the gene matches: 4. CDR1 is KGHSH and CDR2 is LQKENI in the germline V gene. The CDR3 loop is CASSPSGGGSYEQYF. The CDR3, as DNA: TGTGCCAGCTCACCATCGGGAGGAGGCTCCTACGAGCAGTACTTC.

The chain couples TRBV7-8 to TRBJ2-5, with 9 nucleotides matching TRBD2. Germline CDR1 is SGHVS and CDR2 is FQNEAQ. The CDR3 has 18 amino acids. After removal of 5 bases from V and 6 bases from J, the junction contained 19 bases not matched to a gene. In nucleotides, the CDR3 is TGTGCCAGCAGCCCCTTTACGTTAGCGGGAGAGCCAGCAAAGACCCAGTACTTC. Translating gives CASSPFTLAGEPAKTQYF. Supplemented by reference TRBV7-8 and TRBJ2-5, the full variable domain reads GAGVSQSPRYKVAKRGQDVALRCDPISGHVSLFWYQQALGQGPEFLTYFQNEAQLDKSGLPSDRFFAERPEGSVSTLKIQRTQQEDSAVYLCASSPFTLAGEPAKTQYFGPGTRLLVL.

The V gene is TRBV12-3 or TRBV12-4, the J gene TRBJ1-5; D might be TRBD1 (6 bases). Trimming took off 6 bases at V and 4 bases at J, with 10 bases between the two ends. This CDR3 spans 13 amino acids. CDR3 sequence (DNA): TGTGCCAGCAGGCCCACAGGGAATCAGCCCCAGCATTTT. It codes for CASRPTGNQPQHF.

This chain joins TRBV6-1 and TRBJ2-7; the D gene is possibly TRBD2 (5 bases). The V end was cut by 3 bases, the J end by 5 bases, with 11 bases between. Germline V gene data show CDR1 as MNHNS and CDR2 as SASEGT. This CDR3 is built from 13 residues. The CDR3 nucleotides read TGTGCCAGCAGTGATCGGGATTTCGACGAGCAGTACTTC. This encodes CASSDRDFDEQYF.

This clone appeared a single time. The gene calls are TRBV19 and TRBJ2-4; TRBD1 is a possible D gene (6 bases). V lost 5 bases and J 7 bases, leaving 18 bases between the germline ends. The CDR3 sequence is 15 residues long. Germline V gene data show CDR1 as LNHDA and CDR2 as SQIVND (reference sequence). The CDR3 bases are TGTGCCAGTAGTCCCCGGGACATAGCCTTGAACATTCAGTACTTC. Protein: CASSPRDIALNIQYF.

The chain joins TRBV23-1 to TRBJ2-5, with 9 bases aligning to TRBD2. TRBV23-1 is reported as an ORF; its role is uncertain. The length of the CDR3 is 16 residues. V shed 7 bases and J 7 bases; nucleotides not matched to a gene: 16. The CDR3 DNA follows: TGCGCCAGCAAACCGGGACTAGCTGACACACCAGGGACCCAGTACTTC. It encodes CASKPGLADTPGTQYF.

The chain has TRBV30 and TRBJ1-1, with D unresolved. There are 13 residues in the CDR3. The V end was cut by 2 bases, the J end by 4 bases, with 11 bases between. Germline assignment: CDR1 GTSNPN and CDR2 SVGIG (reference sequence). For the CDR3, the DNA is TGTGCCTGGAGTAAAGGGAGCCTCACTGAAGCTTTCTTT. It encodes CAWSKGSLTEAFF.

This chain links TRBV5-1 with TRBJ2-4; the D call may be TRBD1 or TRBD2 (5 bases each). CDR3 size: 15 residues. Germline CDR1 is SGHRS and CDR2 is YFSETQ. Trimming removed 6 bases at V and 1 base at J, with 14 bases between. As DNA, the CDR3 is TGCGCCAGCACATATGGGGGTTGGGCCAAAAACATTCAGTACTTC. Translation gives CASTYGGWAKNIQYF.

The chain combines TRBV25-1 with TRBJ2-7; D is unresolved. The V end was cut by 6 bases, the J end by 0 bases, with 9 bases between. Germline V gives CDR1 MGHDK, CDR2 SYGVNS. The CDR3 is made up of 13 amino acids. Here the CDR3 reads CASRATDSYEQYF. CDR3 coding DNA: TGTGCCAGCAGGGCGACCGACTCCTACGAGCAGTACTTC.

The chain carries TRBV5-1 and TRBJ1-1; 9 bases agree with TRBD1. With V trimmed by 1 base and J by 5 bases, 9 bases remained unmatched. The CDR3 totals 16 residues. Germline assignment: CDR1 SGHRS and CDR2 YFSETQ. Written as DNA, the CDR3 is TGCGCCAGCAGCTTGTCCTTCGGGACAGGGTTGACTGAAGCTTTCTTT. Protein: CASSLSFGTGLTEAFF. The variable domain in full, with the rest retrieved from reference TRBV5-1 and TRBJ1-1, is KAGVTQTPRYLIKTRGQQVTLSCSPISGHRSVSWYQQTPGQGLQFLFEYFSETQRNKGNFPGRFSGRQFSNSRSEMNVSTLELGDSALYLCASSLSFGTGLTEAFFGQGTRLTVV.

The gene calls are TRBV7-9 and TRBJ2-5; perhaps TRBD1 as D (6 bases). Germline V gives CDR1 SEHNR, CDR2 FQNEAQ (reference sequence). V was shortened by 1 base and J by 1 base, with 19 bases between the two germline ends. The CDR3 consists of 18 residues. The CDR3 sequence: CASSLGWTATMPQETQYF. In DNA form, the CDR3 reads TGTGCCAGCAGCTTAGGGTGGACAGCCACGATGCCCCAAGAGACCCAGTACTTC.

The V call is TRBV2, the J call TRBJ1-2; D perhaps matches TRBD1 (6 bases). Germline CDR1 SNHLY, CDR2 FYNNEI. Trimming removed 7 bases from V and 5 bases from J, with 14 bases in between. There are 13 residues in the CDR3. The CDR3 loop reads CASTLDRPYGYTF. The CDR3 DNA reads TGTGCCAGCACCCTGGACAGACCTTATGGCTACACCTTC.